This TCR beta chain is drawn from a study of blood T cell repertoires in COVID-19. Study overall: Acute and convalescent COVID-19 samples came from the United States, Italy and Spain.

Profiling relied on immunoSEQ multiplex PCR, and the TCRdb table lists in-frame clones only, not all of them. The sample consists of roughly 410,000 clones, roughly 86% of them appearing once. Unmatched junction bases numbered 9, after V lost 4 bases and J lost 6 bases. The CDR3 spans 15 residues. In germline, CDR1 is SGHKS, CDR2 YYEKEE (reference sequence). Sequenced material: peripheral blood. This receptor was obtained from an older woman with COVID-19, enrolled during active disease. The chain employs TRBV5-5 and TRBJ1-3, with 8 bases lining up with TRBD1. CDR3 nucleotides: TGTGCCAGCAGCCGAACCATGACAGGGGTAAACACCATATATTTT. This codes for CASSRTMTGVNTIYF. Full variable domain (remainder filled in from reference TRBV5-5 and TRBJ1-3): DAGVTQSPTHLIKTRGQQVTLRCSPISGHKSVSWYQQVLGQGPQFIFQYYEKEERGRGNFPDRFSARQFPNYSSELNVNALLLGDSALYLCASSRTMTGVNTIYFGEGSWLTVV.